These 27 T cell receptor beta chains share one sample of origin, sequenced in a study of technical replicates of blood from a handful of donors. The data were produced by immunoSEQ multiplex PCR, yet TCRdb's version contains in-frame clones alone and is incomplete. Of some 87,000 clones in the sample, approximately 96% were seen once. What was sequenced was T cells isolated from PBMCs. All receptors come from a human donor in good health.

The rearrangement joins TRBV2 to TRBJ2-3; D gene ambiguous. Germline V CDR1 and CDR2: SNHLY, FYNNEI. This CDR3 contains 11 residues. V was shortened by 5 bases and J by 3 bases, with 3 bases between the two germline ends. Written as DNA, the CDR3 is TGTGCCAGCAGTATAACAGATACGCAGTATTTT. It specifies CASSITDTQYF.

This CDR3 is CASSPTPTGNYGYTF. The CDR3 DNA sequence: TGTGCCAGCAGTCCAACCCCGACAGGGAACTATGGCTACACCTTC. This chain links TRBV6-5 with TRBJ1-2, with TRBD1 matching over 7 bases. Germline CDR1 is MNHEY and CDR2 is SVGAGI. After removal of 5 bases from V and 2 bases from J, the junction contained 8 bases not matched to a gene. The CDR3 length is 15 residues.

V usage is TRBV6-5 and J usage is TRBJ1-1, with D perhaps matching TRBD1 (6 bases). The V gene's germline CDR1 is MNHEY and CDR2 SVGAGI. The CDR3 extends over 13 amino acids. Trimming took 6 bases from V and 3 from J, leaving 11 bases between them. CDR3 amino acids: CASRTGSHTEAFF. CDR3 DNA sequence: TGTGCCAGCAGGACAGGTTCGCACACTGAAGCTTTCTTT.

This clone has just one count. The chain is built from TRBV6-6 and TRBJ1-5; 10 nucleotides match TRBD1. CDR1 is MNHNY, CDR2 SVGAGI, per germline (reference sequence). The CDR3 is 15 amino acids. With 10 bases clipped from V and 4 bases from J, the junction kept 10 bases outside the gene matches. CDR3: CATIRGTGDNQPQHF. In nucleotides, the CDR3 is TGTGCCACCATCCGAGGGACAGGGGATAATCAGCCCCAGCATTTT.

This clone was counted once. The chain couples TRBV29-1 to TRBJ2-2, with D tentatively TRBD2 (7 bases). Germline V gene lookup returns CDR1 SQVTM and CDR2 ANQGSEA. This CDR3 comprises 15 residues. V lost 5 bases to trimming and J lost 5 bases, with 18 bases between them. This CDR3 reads CSVLRGGGETGELFF. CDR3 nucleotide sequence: TGCAGCGTTCTAAGGGGAGGGGGAGAGACCGGGGAGCTGTTTTTT.

The CDR3 loop is CASSLDPSDTQYF. The DNA for the CDR3 is TGCGCCAGCAGCTTGGATCCATCAGATACGCAGTATTTT. The chain joins TRBV5-1 to TRBJ2-3; the D is unclear. Trimming cost V 0 bases and J 4 bases, with 6 bases left between them. The CDR3 covers 13 residues. Germline V gene lookup returns CDR1 SGHRS and CDR2 YFSETQ.

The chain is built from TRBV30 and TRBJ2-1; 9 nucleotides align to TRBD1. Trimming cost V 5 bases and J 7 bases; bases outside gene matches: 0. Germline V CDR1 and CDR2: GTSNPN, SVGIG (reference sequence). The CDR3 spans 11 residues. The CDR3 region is CAWGQGNEQFF. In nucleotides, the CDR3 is TGTGCCTGGGGACAGGGGAATGAGCAGTTCTTC. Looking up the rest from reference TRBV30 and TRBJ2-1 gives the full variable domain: SQTIHQWPATLVQPVGSPLSLECTVEGTSNPNLYWYRQAAGRGLQLLFYSVGIGQISSEVPQNLSASRPQDRQFILSSKKLLLSDSGFYLCAWGQGNEQFFGPGTRLTVL.

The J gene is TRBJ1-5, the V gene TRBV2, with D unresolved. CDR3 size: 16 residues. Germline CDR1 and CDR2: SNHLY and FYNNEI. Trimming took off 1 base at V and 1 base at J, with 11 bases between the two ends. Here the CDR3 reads CASSEVPYGSNQPQHF. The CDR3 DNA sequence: TGTGCCAGCAGTGAAGTACCTTACGGGAGCAATCAGCCCCAGCATTTT.

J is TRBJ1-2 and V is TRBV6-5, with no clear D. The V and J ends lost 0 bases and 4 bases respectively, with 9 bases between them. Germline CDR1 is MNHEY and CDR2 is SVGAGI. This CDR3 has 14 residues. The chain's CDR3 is CASSYSPAGYGYTF. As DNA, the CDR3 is TGTGCCAGCAGTTACTCGCCGGCAGGCTATGGCTACACCTTC.

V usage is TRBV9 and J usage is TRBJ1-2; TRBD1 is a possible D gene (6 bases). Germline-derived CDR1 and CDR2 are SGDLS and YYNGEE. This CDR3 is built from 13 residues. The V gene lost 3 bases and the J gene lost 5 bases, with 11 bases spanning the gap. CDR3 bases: TGTGCCAGCAGCGAGGGGACATCGTATGGCTACACCTTC. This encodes CASSEGTSYGYTF. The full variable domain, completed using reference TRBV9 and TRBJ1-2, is DSGVTQTPKHLITATGQRVTLRCSPRSGDLSVYWYQQSLDQGLQFLIQYYNGEERAKGNILERFSAQQFPDLHSELNLSSLELGDSALYFCASSEGTSYGYTFGSGTRLTVV.

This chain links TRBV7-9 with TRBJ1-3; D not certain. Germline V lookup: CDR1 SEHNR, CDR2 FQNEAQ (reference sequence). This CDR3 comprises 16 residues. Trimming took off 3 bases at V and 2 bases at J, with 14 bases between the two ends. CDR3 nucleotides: TGTGCCAGCAGCTTGGGTAACAGTAAGGCTGGAAACACCATATATTTT. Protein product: CASSLGNSKAGNTIYF.

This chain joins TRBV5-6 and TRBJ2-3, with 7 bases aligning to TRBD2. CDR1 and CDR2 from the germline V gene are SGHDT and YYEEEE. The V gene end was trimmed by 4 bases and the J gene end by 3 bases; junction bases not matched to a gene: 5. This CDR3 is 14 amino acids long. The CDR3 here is CASSRLLATDTQYF. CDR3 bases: TGTGCCAGCAGCAGGCTACTAGCGACAGATACGCAGTATTTT.

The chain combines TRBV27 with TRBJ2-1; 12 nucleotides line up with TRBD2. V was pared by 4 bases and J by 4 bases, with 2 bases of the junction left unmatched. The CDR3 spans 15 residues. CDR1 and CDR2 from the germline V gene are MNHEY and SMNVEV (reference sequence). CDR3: CASSSGLAGYNEQFF. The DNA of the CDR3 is TGTGCCAGCAGTTCCGGACTAGCGGGGTACAATGAGCAGTTCTTC.

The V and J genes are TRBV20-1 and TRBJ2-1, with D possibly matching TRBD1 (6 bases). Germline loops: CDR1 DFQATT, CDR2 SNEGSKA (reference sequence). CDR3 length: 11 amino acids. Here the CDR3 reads CRGQSAGEQFF. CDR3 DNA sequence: TGCAGAGGACAGTCGGCAGGGGAGCAGTTCTTC.

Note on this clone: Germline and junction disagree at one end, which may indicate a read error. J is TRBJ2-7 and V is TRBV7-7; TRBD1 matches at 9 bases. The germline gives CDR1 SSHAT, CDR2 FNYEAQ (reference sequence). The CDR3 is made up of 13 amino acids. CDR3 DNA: TGTGCTAGCAGCGAGGACAGGGGCTACGAGCAGTACTTC. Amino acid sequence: CASSEDRGYEQYF.

CDR3 coding DNA: TGCGCCAGCAGCTTGGGAACCCCATATAGCAATGAGCAGTTCTTC. This gives the protein CASSLGTPYSNEQFF. The rearrangement joins TRBV5-1 to TRBJ2-1; the D is unclear. The CDR3 totals 15 residues. Germline V CDR1 and CDR2: SGHRS, YFSETQ. Deletions cut 0 bases from V and 6 bases from J, with 13 bases between.

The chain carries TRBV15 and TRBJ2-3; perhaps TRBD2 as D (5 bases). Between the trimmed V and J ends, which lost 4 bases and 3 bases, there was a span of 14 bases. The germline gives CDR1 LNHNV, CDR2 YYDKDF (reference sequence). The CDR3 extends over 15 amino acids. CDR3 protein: CATSMEKTGTDTQYF. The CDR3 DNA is TGTGCCACCAGCATGGAGAAGACGGGAACAGATACGCAGTATTTT.

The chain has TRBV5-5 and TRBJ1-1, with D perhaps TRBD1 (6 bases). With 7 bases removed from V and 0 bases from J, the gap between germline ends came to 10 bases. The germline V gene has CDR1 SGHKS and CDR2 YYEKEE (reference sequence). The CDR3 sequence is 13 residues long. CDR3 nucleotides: TGTGCCAGCCGGAGACAGGTGAACACTGAAGCTTTCTTT. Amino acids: CASRRQVNTEAFF. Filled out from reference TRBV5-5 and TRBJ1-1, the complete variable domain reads DAGVTQSPTHLIKTRGQQVTLRCSPISGHKSVSWYQQVLGQGPQFIFQYYEKEERGRGNFPDRFSARQFPNYSSELNVNALLLGDSALYLCASRRQVNTEAFFGQGTRLTVV.

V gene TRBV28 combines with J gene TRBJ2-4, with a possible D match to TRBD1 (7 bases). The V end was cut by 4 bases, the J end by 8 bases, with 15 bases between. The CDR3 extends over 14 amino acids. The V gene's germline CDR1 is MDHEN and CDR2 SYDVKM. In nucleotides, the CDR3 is TGTGCCAGCAGTTCGTCAGGGGGACTTGACATTCAGTACTTC. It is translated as CASSSSGGLDIQYF.

The CDR3 bases are TGTGCCAGCAGTGGGCCCGGGACTCAGAACACCGGGGAGCTGTTTTTT. As protein: CASSGPGTQNTGELFF. The chain employs TRBV6-1 and TRBJ2-2; tentative D call: TRBD2 (6 bases). CDR1 MNHNS and CDR2 SASEGT come from the germline V gene. This CDR3 region has 16 residues. Trimming cost V 4 bases and J 1 base, with 13 bases left between them.

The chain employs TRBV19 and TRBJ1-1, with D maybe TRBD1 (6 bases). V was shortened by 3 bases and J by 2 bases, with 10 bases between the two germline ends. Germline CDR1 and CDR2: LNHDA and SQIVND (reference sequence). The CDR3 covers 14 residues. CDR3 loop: CASSMGTKNTEAFF. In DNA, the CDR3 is TGTGCCAGTAGTATGGGGACAAAAAACACTGAAGCTTTCTTT.

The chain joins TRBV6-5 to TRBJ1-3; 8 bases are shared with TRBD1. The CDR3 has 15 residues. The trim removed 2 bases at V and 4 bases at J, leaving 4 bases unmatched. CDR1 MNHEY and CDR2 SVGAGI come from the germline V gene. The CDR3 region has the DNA TGTGCCAGCAGTTACGGACAGGGTACAGGAAACACCATATATTTT. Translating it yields CASSYGQGTGNTIYF.

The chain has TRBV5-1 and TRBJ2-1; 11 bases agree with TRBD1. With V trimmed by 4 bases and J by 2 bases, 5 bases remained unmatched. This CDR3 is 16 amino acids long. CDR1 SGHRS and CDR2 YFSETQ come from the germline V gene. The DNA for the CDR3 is TGCGCCAGCAGCCCCGGACAGGGGGCCACCTACAATGAGCAGTTCTTC. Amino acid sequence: CASSPGQGATYNEQFF.

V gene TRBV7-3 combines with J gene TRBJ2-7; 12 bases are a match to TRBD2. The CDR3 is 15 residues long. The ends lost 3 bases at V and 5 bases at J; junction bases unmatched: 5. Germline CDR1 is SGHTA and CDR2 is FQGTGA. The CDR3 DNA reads TGTGCCAGCAGCTTTCTAGCGGGAGGGCCCCACGAGCAGTACTTC. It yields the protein CASSFLAGGPHEQYF. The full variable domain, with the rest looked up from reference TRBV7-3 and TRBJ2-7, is GAGVSQTPSNKVTEKGKYVELRCDPISGHTALYWYRQSLGQGPEFLIYFQGTGAADDSGLPNDRFFAVRPEGSVSTLKIQRTERGDSAVYLCASSFLAGGPHEQYFGPGTRLTVT.

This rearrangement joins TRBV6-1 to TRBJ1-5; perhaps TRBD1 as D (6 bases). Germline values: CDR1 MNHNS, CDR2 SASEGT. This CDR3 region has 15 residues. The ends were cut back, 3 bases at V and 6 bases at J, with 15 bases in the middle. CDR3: CASSEGRGRGQPQHF. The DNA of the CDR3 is TGTGCCAGCAGTGAGGGCAGGGGCCGTGGTCAGCCCCAGCATTTT.

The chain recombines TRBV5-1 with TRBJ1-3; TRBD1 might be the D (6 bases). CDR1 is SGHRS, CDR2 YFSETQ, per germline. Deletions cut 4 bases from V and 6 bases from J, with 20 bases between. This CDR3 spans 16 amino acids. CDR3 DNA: TGCGCCAGCAGCCCCGAGGGGGGGCGCGACCCAAACACCATATATTTT. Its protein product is CASSPEGGRDPNTIYF.

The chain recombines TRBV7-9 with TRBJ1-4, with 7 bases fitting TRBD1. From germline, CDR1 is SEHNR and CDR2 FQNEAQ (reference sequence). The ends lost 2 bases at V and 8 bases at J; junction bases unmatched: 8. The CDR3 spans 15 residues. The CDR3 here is CASSLIGGMNEKLFF. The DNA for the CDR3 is TGTGCCAGCAGCTTAATAGGGGGCATGAACGAAAAACTGTTTTTT.